The 18 T cell receptor beta chains below all came from one sample that was sequenced in a study of blood T cell repertoires in COVID-19. The assay was immunoSEQ multiplex PCR, and TCRdb's table has in-frame clones only and misses some. The repertoire holds a few hundred thousand clones, with 91% as singletons. Sequencing input: PBMCs or T cells enriched from blood (not recorded which). These receptors were collected from a human donor in a cohort exposed to, infected with or recovered from COVID-19 (not recorded which). The donor label of this sample is uncertain.

The rearrangement uses TRBV2 and TRBJ1-2, with 7 bases lining up with TRBD1. V lost 8 bases and J lost 8; bases outside the gene matches: 8. The CDR3 runs 12 residues. Germline V gene sequence: CDR1 SNHLY, CDR2 FYNNEI. The CDR3 sequence: CASEQGTEGYTF. Written as DNA, the CDR3 is TGTGCCAGCGAACAGGGGACGGAGGGCTACACCTTC.

The sample holds one count of this clone. The chain combines TRBV4-3 with TRBJ1-4; D is ambiguous. Germline CDR1 LGHNA, CDR2 YSLEER. Trimming cost V 1 base and J 5 bases, with 17 bases left between them. The CDR3 is 17 residues long. The CDR3 region is CASSQGMGGSVNEKLFF. In nucleotides, the CDR3 is TGCGCCAGCAGCCAAGGTATGGGAGGGTCCGTCAATGAAAAACTGTTTTTT.

The rearrangement links TRBV5-6 to TRBJ1-2; no clear D. The CDR3 is 11 residues long. V shed 4 bases and J shed 4 bases, with 5 bases lying between them. From germline, CDR1 is SGHDT and CDR2 YYEEEE. In DNA, the CDR3 is TGTGCCAGCAGCCGGGGCTATGGCTACACCTTC. It translates to CASSRGYGYTF.

This sequence joins TRBV30 and TRBJ2-6; the match to TRBD1 covers 10 bases. The CDR3 is made up of 17 amino acids. The germline V gene encodes CDR1 GTSNPN and CDR2 SVGIG (reference sequence). The ends lost 2 bases at V and 3 bases at J; junction bases unmatched: 7. The CDR3 sequence is CAWSPDRGRSGANVLTF. The DNA of the CDR3 is TGTGCCTGGAGTCCAGACAGGGGGCGGAGTGGGGCCAACGTCCTGACTTTC.

The genes are TRBV3-1 (or the pseudogene TRBV3-2) and TRBJ2-5; possible D gene TRBD1, 5 bases. Germline CDR1 is LGHDT and CDR2 is YNNKEL (reference sequence). Trimming removed 7 bases at V and 5 bases at J, with 23 bases between. The CDR3 is made up of 16 amino acids. CDR3 in amino acids: CASTGTSVRDLETQYF. The CDR3 region has the DNA TGTGCCAGCACAGGCACTTCGGTCAGGGATTTGGAGACCCAGTACTTC.

The chain joins TRBV3-1 (or the pseudogene TRBV3-2) to TRBJ1-2; 8 positions match TRBD1. CDR1 and CDR2 (germline): LGHDT, YNNKEL (reference sequence). V shed 4 bases and J 5 bases; nucleotides not matched to a gene: 12. CDR3 length: 16 residues. The CDR3 sequence: CASSPTKQGAAYGYTF. The CDR3 DNA reads TGTGCCAGCAGCCCCACTAAGCAGGGGGCGGCTTATGGCTACACCTTC.

The chain has TRBV4-1 and TRBJ2-5, with D maybe TRBD1 (8 bases). V lost 4 bases and J lost 9, with 24 bases in between. Germline CDR1 MGHRA, CDR2 YSYEKL. The CDR3 sequence is 16 residues long. CDR3 DNA sequence: TGCGCCAGCAGCCTATCCACAGGGGGGGGCCTTTTTTCCCAGTACTTC. Translating gives CASSLSTGGGLFSQYF.

The chain employs TRBV19 and TRBJ1-1; 8 bases line up with TRBD1. Germline V CDR1 and CDR2: LNHDA, SQIVND (reference sequence). The V segment lost 8 bases and the J segment 7 bases; nucleotides outside the gene matches: 3. The CDR3 has 11 residues. CDR3 nucleotide sequence: TGTGCCAGTGGGACAGGCTTTGAAGCTTTCTTT. Translating gives CASGTGFEAFF.

The genes are TRBV9 and TRBJ1-1; 7 bases align to TRBD1. The J segment lost 7 bases and the V segment lost 6 bases, leaving 9 bases of the junction unmatched. Germline V lookup: CDR1 SGDLS, CDR2 YYNGEE. The CDR3 consists of 13 residues. The CDR3 DNA sequence: TGTGCCAGCAAGAGGACAGGTGAGGATGAAGCTTTCTTT. Its translation is CASKRTGEDEAFF.

The gene calls are TRBV19 and TRBJ1-5, with 10 bases lining up with TRBD1. Germline V gene data show CDR1 as LNHDA and CDR2 as SQIVND (reference sequence). This CDR3 region has 14 residues. Losses at the gene ends were 6 bases for V and 5 bases for J; bases not matched to a gene: 4. The CDR3 bases are TGTGCCAGTAGGCCTGACAGGGGGCATCAGCCCCAGCATTTT. Its protein is CASRPDRGHQPQHF.

The rearrangement joins TRBV6-5 to TRBJ1-1, with D perhaps TRBD1 (6 bases). Trimming shortened V by 7 bases and J by 5 bases, and 20 bases separated the two germline ends. The CDR3 covers 15 residues. From germline, CDR1 is MNHEY and CDR2 SVGAGI. In DNA form, the CDR3 reads TGTGCCAGCACCCCTGGGGGCCGAGGGCATACTGAAGCTTTCTTT. Its protein product is CASTPGGRGHTEAFF.

This clone has only a few counts. The chain uses TRBV19 and TRBJ1-5; D remains ambiguous. Germline V gene lookup returns CDR1 LNHDA and CDR2 SQIVND (reference sequence). V lost 2 bases and J 7 bases, leaving 18 bases between the germline ends. The CDR3 extends over 16 amino acids. CDR3 sequence: CASSINAWARLQPQHF. CDR3 sequence (DNA): TGTGCCAGTAGTATAAACGCCTGGGCCCGCCTACAGCCCCAGCATTTT. The complete variable domain, with remaining parts taken from reference TRBV19 and TRBJ1-5, reads DGGITQSPKYLFRKEGQNVTLSCEQNLNHDAMYWYRQDPGQGLRLIYYSQIVNDFQKGDIAEGYSVSREKKESFPLTVTSAQKNPTAFYLCASSINAWARLQPQHFGDGTRLSIL.

The chain employs TRBV19 and TRBJ1-1, with 8 bases lining up with TRBD1. The V gene end was trimmed by 4 bases and the J gene end by 5 bases; junction bases not matched to a gene: 9. This CDR3 has 15 residues. Germline V gives CDR1 LNHDA, CDR2 SQIVND (reference sequence). The CDR3 coding sequence is TGTGCCAGTAGTACAAGCGGACAGGGAGCAACTGAAGCTTTCTTT. It is translated as CASSTSGQGATEAFF.

The V gene is TRBV10-1, the J gene TRBJ2-5; 9 nucleotides match TRBD2. V was clipped by 1 base and J by 2 bases; unmatched bases: 2. CDR1 WNHNN and CDR2 SYGVQD come from the germline V gene (reference sequence). The CDR3 totals 15 residues. The CDR3 DNA is TGCGCCAGCAGTGAGTTGGCGGGGGGGCAAGAGACCCAGTACTTC. Amino acids: CASSELAGGQETQYF.

The chain has TRBV6-5 and TRBJ2-7; TRBD1 might be the D (6 bases). Trimming removed 0 bases at V and 1 base at J, with 13 bases between. The CDR3 has 16 residues. Looked up from germline, CDR1 is MNHEY and CDR2 is SVGAGI. CDR3 nucleotides: TGTGCCAGCAGTTACTCGACCGGTACAGGGTCCTACGAGCAGTACTTC. This encodes CASSYSTGTGSYEQYF.

The J gene is TRBJ2-5, the V gene TRBV9, with 9 positions matching TRBD1. V lost 3 bases, J lost 4 bases, and 4 bases stayed unmatched. The CDR3 is 14 amino acids. Germline V gene data show CDR1 as SGDLS and CDR2 as YYNGEE. CDR3 residues: CASSGQGVGETQYF. CDR3 DNA: TGTGCCAGCAGCGGACAGGGGGTGGGAGAGACCCAGTACTTC. The entire variable domain, with the rest obtained from reference TRBV9 and TRBJ2-5, is as follows: DSGVTQTPKHLITATGQRVTLRCSPRSGDLSVYWYQQSLDQGLQFLIQYYNGEERAKGNILERFSAQQFPDLHSELNLSSLELGDSALYFCASSGQGVGETQYFGPGTRLLVL.

V is TRBV5-6 and J is TRBJ1-6; no clear D gene. The germline V and J ends were trimmed by 0 bases and 11 bases, with 9 bases remaining between them. The length of the CDR3 is 13 residues. The germline CDR1 and CDR2 sequences are SGHDT and YYEEEE. The CDR3 DNA sequence: TGTGCCAGCAGCTTGGTTGACGGGACACCCCTCCACTTT. This encodes CASSLVDGTPLHF.

This sequence joins TRBV7-9 and TRBJ1-1, with 7 bases matching TRBD1. The germline V gene encodes CDR1 SEHNR and CDR2 FQNEAQ (reference sequence). The CDR3 contains 14 residues. The trim removed 1 base at V and 11 bases at J, leaving 10 bases unmatched. CDR3 coding DNA: TGTGCCAGCAGCTTAGAAGCTCGGGACAGTGGGGCTTTCTTT. This encodes CASSLEARDSGAFF. Supplemented by reference TRBV7-9 and TRBJ1-1, the full variable domain reads DTGVSQNPRHKITKRGQNVTFRCDPISEHNRLYWYRQTLGQGPEFLTYFQNEAQLEKSRLLSDRFSAERPKGSFSTLEIQRTEQGDSAMYLCASSLEARDSGAFFGQGTRLTVV.